Listed here is a single TCR beta chain. These data originate in a study of OX40 agonist ivuxolimab in advanced cancers. Study overall: Allowance was made for prior anti-PD-1, anti-PD-L1 or anti-CTLA-4 therapy, and about 40% had some.

The assay was immunoSEQ multiplex PCR, and TCRdb's table has in-frame clones only and misses some. The sample has 57,000 or so clones, nearly 95% seen once. V was pared by 0 bases and J by 3 bases, with 15 bases between. Per germline, CDR1 SGHDN and CDR2 FVKESK. This CDR3 spans 16 amino acids. The source of this sequence is an adult with an advanced solid tumor such as melanoma, head and neck, liver or kidney cancer. V usage is TRBV14 and J usage is TRBJ2-7; D not resolved. This material consisted of CD4+ or CD8+ T cells sorted from blood, taken in a trial of the OX40 agonist ivuxolimab. CDR3 loop: CASSQEAPTFDYEQYF. CDR3 nucleotides: TGTGCCAGCAGCCAAGAGGCCCCAACCTTCGACTACGAGCAGTACTTC.